These 26 T cell receptor beta chains were all obtained from the same sample, sequenced in a study of T cell repertoires in cytomegalovirus infection. From the reads, TCRdb called clonotypes with MiXCR, one entry per CDR3 protein. The top ten clones hold about 92% of a sample with tens of thousands of distinct CDR3 sequences, around 42% of them seen once. These TCRs are of unknown antigen specificity. Sequenced material: CD8+ T cells from cultured PBMCs, taken from culture after CMV antigen stimulation. These TCRs come from a human donor in good health (CMV status not recorded). Some clones in this sample may be carry-over from other donors' samples.

This chain joins TRBV5-4 and TRBJ2-3, with D perhaps being TRBD1 or TRBD2 (6 bases each). In germline, CDR1 is SGHNT, CDR2 YYREEE (reference sequence). CDR3 length: 15 amino acids. V lost 0 bases and J 2 bases, leaving 10 bases between the germline ends. The CDR3 DNA sequence: TGTGCCAGCAGCTTGGACGGGGGCTTCACAGATACGCAGTATTTT. Translation gives CASSLDGGFTDTQYF.

The chain couples TRBV7-2 to TRBJ1-4; a weak D match, TRBD1 (5 bases). The ends were cut back, 1 base at V and 4 bases at J, with 10 bases in the middle. The CDR3 has 15 amino acids. CDR1 and CDR2 (germline): SGHTA, FQGNSA. CDR3 protein: CASSLGVRVNEKLFF. The DNA of the CDR3 is TGTGCCAGCAGCTTAGGAGTCAGGGTTAATGAAAAACTGTTTTTT.

CDR3 DNA: TGCGCCAGCAGCCTCGATAGCGGGAGGATAACCTCCACCACAGATACGCAGTATTTT. Translating gives CASSLDSGRITSTTDTQYF. V usage is TRBV5-1 and J usage is TRBJ2-3; TRBD2 matches at 10 bases. The J segment lost 2 bases and the V segment lost 4 bases, leaving 16 bases of the junction unmatched. Germline-derived CDR1 and CDR2 are SGHRS and YFSETQ. The CDR3 has 19 residues.

This chain joins TRBV6-6 and TRBJ2-3; D remains unclear. Germline values: CDR1 MNHNY, CDR2 SVGAGI (reference sequence). With 2 bases removed from V and 6 bases from J, the gap between germline ends came to 9 bases. CDR3 size: 13 residues. CDR3 protein: CASSYGAPDTQYF. The CDR3 DNA sequence: TGTGCCAGCAGTTACGGAGCGCCTGATACGCAGTATTTT.

This chain links TRBV7-2 with TRBJ1-6, with 7 bases that match TRBD1. With 1 base clipped from V and 8 bases from J, the junction kept 8 bases outside the gene matches. Germline V gene sequence: CDR1 SGHTA, CDR2 FQGNSA. This CDR3 spans 16 amino acids. This CDR3 is CASSLGLRDSYSPLHF. Written as DNA, the CDR3 is TGTGCCAGCAGCTTAGGCCTCCGGGACAGTTATTCACCCCTCCACTTT. Using reference TRBV7-2 and TRBJ1-6 for the parts outside the CDR3, the full variable domain is GAGVSQSPSNKVTEKGKDVELRCDPISGHTALYWYRQSLGQGLEFLIYFQGNSAPDKSGLPSDRFSAERTGGSVSTLTIQRTQQEDSAVYLCASSLGLRDSYSPLHFGNGTRLTVT.

The V gene is TRBV10-3, the J gene TRBJ1-6; no reliable D call. Germline V gene sequence: CDR1 ENHRY, CDR2 SYGVKD. The CDR3 has 14 amino acids. Between the trimmed V and J ends, which lost 0 bases and 7 bases, there was a span of 7 bases. The CDR3 nucleotides are TGTGCCATCAGTGAGTCGGGCGGGAATTCACCCCTCCACTTT. Encoded protein: CAISESGGNSPLHF.

In its sample, this clonotype was seen a few times. This chain connects TRBV27 to TRBJ2-2, with a weak D call TRBD2 (6 bases). The CDR3 has 20 residues. V was cut by 2 bases and J by 0 bases, with 22 bases left in between. Per germline, CDR1 MNHEY and CDR2 SMNVEV (reference sequence). CDR3 DNA sequence: TGTGCCAGCAGTTTAACTTCCGTGACTAGGACGTTTCCGAACACCGGGGAGCTGTTTTTT. Encoded protein: CASSLTSVTRTFPNTGELFF.

The CDR3 region has the DNA TGTGCCAGCAGTTGGACCGGGACTAGCTCAAACGAGCAGTACTTC. As protein: CASSWTGTSSNEQYF. The chain uses TRBV7-6 and TRBJ2-7, with 9 bases fitting TRBD2. CDR1 SGHVS and CDR2 FNYEAQ come from the germline V gene. The CDR3 is 15 amino acids. J was trimmed by 5 bases and V by 6 bases; bases with no gene match: 11.

V is TRBV4-1 and J is TRBJ2-7; 10 positions agree with TRBD2. This CDR3 contains 16 residues. Trimming at V came to 0 bases and at J to 7 bases, leaving 9 bases not matched to a gene. Germline V gene sequence: CDR1 MGHRA, CDR2 YSYEKL. CDR3 residues: CASSQEGLANSLEQYF. The DNA of the CDR3 is TGCGCCAGCAGCCAAGAGGGACTAGCGAATTCCTTGGAGCAGTACTTC.

The chain links TRBV28 to TRBJ2-3; a possible D gene is TRBD1 (5 bases). CDR3 length: 15 amino acids. The V gene's germline CDR1 is MDHEN and CDR2 SYDVKM. V was clipped by 5 bases and J by 1 base, with 13 bases between them. The CDR3 bases are TGTGCCAGCAGTCACGACAGCTCCCGCACAGATACGCAGTATTTT. Protein sequence: CASSHDSSRTDTQYF.

This clonotype was seen repeatedly, ten times or more. This chain links TRBV28 with TRBJ2-3; 13 bases line up with TRBD2. Germline V gives CDR1 MDHEN, CDR2 SYDVKM. The CDR3 loop spans 17 amino acids. Unmatched junction bases numbered 4, after V lost 2 bases and J lost 2 bases. The CDR3 nucleotides read TGTGCCAGCAGTTTAGAGGGACTAGCGGGATTCACAGATACGCAGTATTTT. Its protein is CASSLEGLAGFTDTQYF. Based on the CDR3 plus reference TRBV28 and TRBJ2-3, the full variable domain is DVKVTQSSRYLVKRTGEKVFLECVQDMDHENMFWYRQDPGLGLRLIYFSYDVKMKEKGDIPEGYSVSREKKERFSLILESASTNQTSMYLCASSLEGLAGFTDTQYFGPGTRLTVL.

The CDR3: CASSEGQGPYTGEETQYF. CDR3 bases: TGTGCCAGCAGTGAAGGACAGGGGCCGTACACGGGCGAAGAGACCCAGTACTTC. This rearrangement joins TRBV6-1 to TRBJ2-5; 8 bases match TRBD1. V lost 1 base and J lost 3; bases outside the gene matches: 13. This CDR3 region has 18 residues. Germline V CDR1 and CDR2: MNHNS, SASEGT.

The chain joins TRBV27 to TRBJ1-5; D gene uncertain. The CDR3 sequence is 18 residues long. Trimming pared 6 bases from V and 0 bases from J, leaving 21 bases between. From germline, CDR1 is MNHEY and CDR2 SMNVEV (reference sequence). CDR3 nucleotide sequence: TGTGCCAGCAGCCGACGGAGTGGCGAGCCCTATAGCAATCAGCCCCAGCATTTT. Its translation is CASSRRSGEPYSNQPQHF.

As for this clonotype: Sequence at one end of the junction differs from germline and may be a read error. The CDR3 DNA follows: TGTGCTAGCAGCTTTAGACAGAACAATGAGCAGTTCTTC. It codes for CASSFRQNNEQFF. The chain joins TRBV7-7 to TRBJ2-1; TRBD1 is a possible D gene (5 bases). There are 13 residues in the CDR3. Germline CDR1 reads SSHAT; CDR2 reads FNYEAQ (reference sequence).

Only a few counts were recorded for this clonotype. This chain joins TRBV28 and TRBJ2-4; possibly TRBD1 for D (5 bases). This CDR3 is 16 amino acids long. The V gene lost 6 bases and the J gene lost 0 bases, with 15 bases spanning the gap. The germline V gene encodes CDR1 MDHEN and CDR2 SYDVKM. This chain's CDR3 is CASRDDSNLAKNIQYF. CDR3 bases: TGTGCCAGCAGGGACGACAGCAACCTAGCCAAAAACATTCAGTACTTC.

V usage is TRBV6-5 and J usage is TRBJ1-1; D remains unclear. V was trimmed by 1 base and J by 7 bases, leaving 10 bases between them. CDR1 and CDR2 from the germline V gene are MNHEY and SVGAGI. This CDR3 region has 13 residues. CDR3 amino acids: CASSYFSGNEAFF. CDR3 sequence (DNA): TGTGCCAGCAGTTACTTCAGTGGTAATGAAGCTTTCTTT.

J is TRBJ2-6 and V is TRBV27; 8 bases are shared with TRBD1. Unmatched junction bases numbered 19, after V lost 5 bases and J lost 1 base. The CDR3 has 21 residues. CDR1 is MNHEY and CDR2 is SMNVEV in the germline V gene (reference sequence). The CDR3 nucleotides are TGTGCCAGCAGTCCCCGACAGGGGACTCACGTTAAAACATCTGGGGCCAACGTCCTGACTTTC. Protein product: CASSPRQGTHVKTSGANVLTF. The whole variable domain, filled in from reference TRBV27 and TRBJ2-6, reads EAQVTQNPRYLITVTGKKLTVTCSQNMNHEYMSWYRQDPGLGLRQIYYSMNVEVTDKGDVPEGYKVSRKEKRNFPLILESPSPNQTSLYFCASSPRQGTHVKTSGANVLTFGAGSRLTVL.

The V gene is TRBV11-1, the J gene TRBJ2-1; D possibly corresponds to TRBD1 (6 bases). This CDR3 is 19 amino acids long. Germline CDR1 is SGHAT and CDR2 is FQDESV (reference sequence). V was shortened by 7 bases and J by 0 bases, with 25 bases between the two germline ends. Written as DNA, the CDR3 is TGTGCCAGCACCGCAGACAGGCGGAATATTACCGGCTCCTACAATGAGCAGTTCTTC. Protein sequence: CASTADRRNITGSYNEQFF.

The chain uses TRBV12-3 or TRBV12-4 and TRBJ2-7; 10 bases are shared with TRBD1. Losses at the gene ends were 1 base for V and 0 bases for J; bases not matched to a gene: 3. The CDR3 runs to 16 residues. In DNA form, the CDR3 reads TGTGCCAGCAGTTTAGGGGGACAGGGGACCTCCTACGAGCAGTACTTC. This translates into CASSLGGQGTSYEQYF.

The rearrangement uses TRBV6-5 and TRBJ1-1; 8 bases align to TRBD1. The germline V gene encodes CDR1 MNHEY and CDR2 SVGAGI. The CDR3 is 16 amino acids. The trim removed 6 bases at V and 3 bases at J, leaving 12 bases unmatched. The CDR3 sequence: CASSEDRELWDTEAFF. The CDR3, as DNA: TGTGCCAGCAGCGAGGACAGGGAGCTTTGGGACACTGAAGCTTTCTTT.

There are a few counts of this clonotype. V gene TRBV10-3 combines with J gene TRBJ2-5; TRBD2 aligns across 9 bases. The CDR3 is made up of 15 amino acids. CDR1 is ENHRY, CDR2 SYGVKD, per germline. V dropped 11 bases and J dropped 5; count of bases not matched to a gene: 15. The CDR3 nucleotides read TGTGCCTCCGCCGAGGCAGCGGGGGGTATGGAGACCCAGTACTTC. This translates into CASAEAAGGMETQYF.

The count of this clonotype is one. The chain couples TRBV7-9 to TRBJ2-5; D remains unclear. The CDR3 length is 14 residues. Germline CDR1 and CDR2: SEHNR and FQNEAQ (reference sequence). Trimming took 5 bases from V and 3 from J, leaving 13 bases between them. This CDR3 reads CASSQPRTEETQYF. The CDR3 coding sequence is TGTGCCAGCAGCCAACCGCGTACGGAAGAGACCCAGTACTTC. The variable domain in full, completed from reference TRBV7-9 and TRBJ2-5, reads DTGVSQNPRHKITKRGQNVTFRCDPISEHNRLYWYRQTLGQGPEFLTYFQNEAQLEKSRLLSDRFSAERPKGSFSTLEIQRTEQGDSAMYLCASSQPRTEETQYFGPGTRLLVL.

This chain links TRBV12-3 or TRBV12-4 with TRBJ2-5; D not resolved. This CDR3 has 14 amino acids. V shed 3 bases and J shed 0 bases, with 8 bases lying between them. The CDR3 region is CASSLYGNQETQYF. CDR3 DNA: TGTGCCAGCAGTTTGTATGGCAACCAAGAGACCCAGTACTTC.

V is TRBV6-2 or TRBV6-3 and J is TRBJ2-5; D ambiguous. The CDR3 extends over 16 amino acids. The germline gives CDR1 MNHEY, CDR2 SVGEGT. Trimming shortened V by 7 bases and J by 7 bases, and 25 bases separated the two germline ends. As DNA, the CDR3 is TGTGCCAGCAAGGACCTGGACGGGTTGGAACGAGGGACCCAGTACTTC. Translating it yields CASKDLDGLERGTQYF.

A few counts support this clonotype. The chain is built from TRBV5-1 and TRBJ2-3; possible D gene TRBD2, 6 bases. Per germline, CDR1 SGHRS and CDR2 YFSETQ. This CDR3 has 13 amino acids. V lost 7 bases and J lost 6, with 15 bases in between. The CDR3 spells CASGPLAPDTQYF. The CDR3 DNA reads as TGCGCCAGCGGACCACTAGCTCCGGATACGCAGTATTTT.

This chain links TRBV20-1 with TRBJ1-1, with D possibly being TRBD1 (5 bases). CDR3 length: 14 residues. Trimming removed 4 bases at V and 0 bases at J, with 12 bases between. CDR1 is DFQATT and CDR2 is SNEGSKA in the germline V gene (reference sequence). The CDR3 region is CSAINRRMNTEAFF. CDR3 DNA: TGCAGTGCTATAAACAGGAGGATGAACACTGAAGCTTTCTTT.